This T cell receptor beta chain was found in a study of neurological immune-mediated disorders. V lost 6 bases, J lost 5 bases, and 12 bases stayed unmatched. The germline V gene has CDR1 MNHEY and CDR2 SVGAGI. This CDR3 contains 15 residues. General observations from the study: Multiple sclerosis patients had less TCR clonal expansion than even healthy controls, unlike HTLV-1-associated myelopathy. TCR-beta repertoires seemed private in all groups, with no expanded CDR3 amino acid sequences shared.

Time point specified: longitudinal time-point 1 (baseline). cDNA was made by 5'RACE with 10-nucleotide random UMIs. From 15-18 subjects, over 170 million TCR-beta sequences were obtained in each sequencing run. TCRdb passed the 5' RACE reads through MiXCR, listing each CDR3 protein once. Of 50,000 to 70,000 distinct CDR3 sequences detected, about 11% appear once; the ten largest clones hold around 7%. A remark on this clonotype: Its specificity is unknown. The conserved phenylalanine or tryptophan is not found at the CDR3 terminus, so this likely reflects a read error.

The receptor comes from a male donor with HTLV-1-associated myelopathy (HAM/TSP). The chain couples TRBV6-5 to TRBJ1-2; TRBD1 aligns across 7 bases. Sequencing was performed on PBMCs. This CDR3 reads CASSPPGTGVYGYTC. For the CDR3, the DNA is TGTGCCAGCAGCCCCCCCGGAACAGGGGTTTATGGCTACACCTGC.